This T cell receptor beta chain was recovered during a study of neoadjuvant anti-PD-1 for oral cavity cancer. Study-wide context: Before surgery, most patients got three to four biweekly 3 mg/kg nivolumab doses.

Germline V lookup: CDR1 SGHVS, CDR2 FQNEAQ. The CDR3 is made up of 16 amino acids. V was shortened by 5 bases and J by 3 bases, with 19 bases between the two germline ends. Libraries were prepared by immunoSEQ multiplex PCR; TCRdb keeps only in-frame clonotypes and omits some of them. The top ten hold approximately 3.4% of the sample, which has 65,000 to 95,000 clones, less than 85% seen once. Patients had newly diagnosed, untreated stage II-IVA oral cavity squamous cell carcinoma. Cohort: HPV-negative, locally advanced oral cavity squamous cell carcinoma patients. Sequences were derived from PBMCs, sampled before nivolumab (anti-PD-1) treatment. The J gene is TRBJ2-5, the V gene TRBV7-8; perhaps TRBD1 as D (6 bases). This clonotype was obtained from a person aged 35-79 years with oral cavity squamous cell carcinoma. CDR3 nucleotides: TGTGCCAGCAGCCCCTTGACAGGTAGAACCAAAGAGACCCAGTACTTC. Translation gives CASSPLTGRTKETQYF.